This TCR beta chain originates from a study of STAT5B mutations in CD4+ large granular lymphocyte leukemia. General observations from the study: 8/27 top patient clones versus 2/35 control clones were TRBV06-family. CD4-sorted patient repertoires seemed more clonal than healthy CD4+ repertoires. The CD4+ versus CD8+ T-LGLL clonality difference may reflect limited sample size.

Measured with immunoSEQ multiplex PCR; TCRdb has only the in-frame clones, and not every one. The data show about 30,000 clones, with less than 75% seen just once and approximately 0.43% held by the top ten. The CDR3 extends over 16 amino acids. With V trimmed by 0 bases and J by 8 bases, 5 bases remained unmatched. From germline, CDR1 is SGDLS and CDR2 YYNGEE. Concerning this clone: Its matching antigen is unknown.

Sequencing used CD4+ T cells from blood buffy coats. The TCR originated in a human donor in good health. This sequence joins TRBV9 and TRBJ1-4; 12 nucleotides line up with TRBD1. CDR3 in DNA: TGTGCCAGCAGCGTAGGTTGGGACAGGGGGCACGAAAAACTGTTTTTT. Its protein product is CASSVGWDRGHEKLFF.